Only a few counts were recorded for the clone carrying this T cell receptor beta chain. Its antigen is unidentified. Of the isolated RNA, all was reverse transcribed, and so the sequenced material was expressed TCRB transcripts. The data were produced by immunoSEQ multiplex PCR, yet TCRdb's version contains in-frame clones alone and is incomplete. The sample lists 970,000 or so clones; 15% to 20% were seen once. This entry is derived from a study of beta chain features in type 1 diabetes. Study at large: No patient-donor differences in age, gender, total cells or subset yield.

Notes on the study in general: High-TCR-expressing cells could be over-represented by cDNA sequencing. Sampled from patients, naive, central memory and Treg TCRB repertoires appeared more similar than those sampled from healthy donors.

CDR1 LNHDA and CDR2 SQIVND come from the germline V gene (reference sequence). This CDR3 contains 14 residues. V was clipped by 3 bases and J by 3 bases; unmatched bases: 1. Markers CD45RO/CCR7/CD25/CD127/CD95/CD27 served to sort CD4+ naive, central memory, regulatory and stem cell-like memory cells. This receptor was taken from a woman in her late teens or twenties in good health. The J gene is TRBJ2-1, the V gene TRBV19; 8 bases are a match to TRBD2. The sample consisted of naive CD4+ T cells from blood. The CDR3 region is CASSITSGYNEQFF. The CDR3 DNA reads TGTGCCAGTAGTATTACTAGCGGCTACAATGAGCAGTTCTTC. The variable domain in full, with the rest retrieved from reference TRBV19 and TRBJ2-1, is DGGITQSPKYLFRKEGQNVTLSCEQNLNHDAMYWYRQDPGQGLRLIYYSQIVNDFQKGDIAEGYSVSREKKESFPLTVTSAQKNPTAFYLCASSITSGYNEQFFGPGTRLTVL.